This T cell receptor (beta chain) was documented in a study of blood T cells in healthy people across ages. A note on this clonotype: The antigen is undetermined. Given a much more abundant clone one base away, this may be a read error.

PCR was performed a second time for about 7 to 12 cycles using a sample-barcoded 5' primer and a J-beta primer mix. With 12 random nucleotides, a template-switch adaptor tagged each individual cDNA molecule. TCRdb reprocessed the 5' RACE reads via MiXCR and lists one record per CDR3 protein. The data contain hundreds of thousands of distinct CDR3 sequences, roughly 32% of them singletons. Overall study findings and caveats: Donor CMV status was unknown, possibly confounding expanded clonotype changes.

This sequence originates from a woman of 80 years or more in good health. The source material was blood.

The CDR3 is CASSADRRAYEQYF. Written as DNA, the CDR3 is TGTGCCAGCAGCGCCGACAGGCGGGCCTACGAGCAGTACTTC. The chain joins TRBV7-2 to TRBJ2-7; D may be TRBD1 (6 bases). CDR1 and CDR2 (germline): SGHTA, FQGNSA. CDR3 length: 14 residues. Trimming shortened V by 5 bases and J by 2 bases, and 13 bases separated the two germline ends.